These 23 T cell receptor beta chains came from one sample sequenced in a study of T cells in Graves' hyperthyroidism and ophthalmopathy. The TCR beta CDR3 regions underwent amplification using RNA transcripts as the source. HTBI primers were the set used in a first-round RT-PCR of the TCR CDR3. TCRdb passed the multiplex PCR reads through MiXCR, listing each CDR3 protein once. The sample contains under 400,000 distinct CDR3 sequences, around 14% of which appear only once. The material sequenced was blood. The receptors originated from a woman aged 18-30 years with Graves' hyperthyroidism that later progressed to Graves' ophthalmopathy.

This clonotype was counted at least ten times. The chain couples TRBV20-1 to TRBJ2-3; 10 nucleotides match TRBD1. V shed 5 bases and J 3 bases; nucleotides not matched to a gene: 5. Germline CDR1 and CDR2: DFQATT and SNEGSKA (reference sequence). This CDR3 contains 14 residues. As DNA, the CDR3 is TGCAGTGCTCCGACAGGGGGCGCGACAGATACGCAGTATTTT. It codes for CSAPTGGATDTQYF.

This clonotype was found many times. The CDR3 spells CASSYRAGGAYEQYF. CDR3 sequence (DNA): TGTGCCAGCAGTTATCGAGCGGGAGGGGCCTACGAGCAGTACTTC. V gene TRBV6-5 combines with J gene TRBJ2-7, with 10 bases that match TRBD2. V shed 3 bases and J 2 bases; nucleotides not matched to a gene: 4. There are 15 residues in the CDR3. The germline V gene has CDR1 MNHEY and CDR2 SVGAGI.

This clonotype was detected ten times or more. The J gene is TRBJ1-4, the V gene TRBV13, with D hard to call. Germline values: CDR1 PRHDT, CDR2 FYEKMQ (reference sequence). The V and J ends lost 5 bases and 4 bases respectively, with 11 bases between them. The CDR3 has 14 amino acids. In nucleotides, the CDR3 is TGTGCCAGCAGCCTCCGGACGGATAATGAAAAACTGTTTTTT. It codes for CASSLRTDNEKLFF.

Ten or more counts support this clonotype. This chain connects TRBV27 to TRBJ2-1, with 12 bases fitting TRBD2. Trimming at V came to 4 bases and at J to 7 bases, leaving 8 bases not matched to a gene. Looked up from germline, CDR1 is MNHEY and CDR2 is SMNVEV (reference sequence). The CDR3 is 16 amino acids. This chain's CDR3 is CASSSLAGGPENEQFF. As DNA, the CDR3 is TGTGCCAGCAGTTCGCTAGCGGGAGGGCCGGAGAATGAGCAGTTCTTC.

This chain uses TRBV4-1 with TRBJ1-6; 7 bases map to TRBD1. Germline V gives CDR1 MGHRA, CDR2 YSYEKL. The CDR3 is made up of 15 amino acids. J was trimmed by 10 bases and V by 2 bases; bases with no gene match: 8. The CDR3 loop reads CASSQPDRERSPLHF. CDR3 coding DNA: TGCGCCAGCAGCCAACCCGACAGGGAGCGGTCACCCCTCCACTTT.

This clonotype was counted a few times. V gene TRBV7-9 combines with J gene TRBJ2-3; TRBD2 agrees at 8 bases. The CDR3 covers 14 residues. The trim removed 5 bases at V and 4 bases at J, leaving 5 bases unmatched. The germline V gene has CDR1 SEHNR and CDR2 FQNEAQ (reference sequence). This CDR3 is CASSPAGVSDTQYF. Written as DNA, the CDR3 is TGTGCCAGCAGCCCAGCGGGAGTCTCAGATACGCAGTATTTT.

This clonotype has at least ten counts. The chain carries TRBV27 and TRBJ2-7; TRBD1 might be the D (6 bases). This CDR3 is 16 amino acids long. CDR1 is MNHEY, CDR2 SMNVEV, per germline (reference sequence). V lost 5 bases to trimming and J lost 0 bases, with 17 bases between them. The CDR3 coding sequence is TGTGCCAGCAGTCCGTCAACAGGGATGGTCTCCTACGAGCAGTACTTC. This encodes CASSPSTGMVSYEQYF.

This clonotype was seen repeatedly, ten times or more. V usage is TRBV2 and J usage is TRBJ2-5; tentatively, D is TRBD1 (6 bases). Germline V lookup: CDR1 SNHLY, CDR2 FYNNEI. CDR3 length: 14 amino acids. V gave up 9 bases and J gave up 5 bases, with 19 bases separating them. CDR3: CARGRRDIGETQYF. CDR3 bases: TGTGCCAGAGGAAGAAGGGACATTGGGGAGACCCAGTACTTC.

This clonotype showed up many times. The genes are TRBV12-3 or TRBV12-4 and TRBJ2-7; 8 positions match TRBD1. Unmatched junction bases numbered 7, after V lost 5 bases and J lost 4 bases. This CDR3 comprises 14 residues. The DNA for the CDR3 is TGTGCCAGCAGTAAAGACAGGGGTGGTTACGAGCAGTACTTC. It translates to CASSKDRGGYEQYF.

This clonotype occurred many times. The gene calls are TRBV3-1 and TRBJ2-7, with D uncertain. Trimming shortened V by 3 bases and J by 0 bases, and 6 bases separated the two germline ends. This CDR3 spans 13 amino acids. Germline CDR1 LGHDT, CDR2 YNNKEL (reference sequence). The CDR3 is CASSHDPSYEQYF. The CDR3 DNA reads TGTGCCAGCAGCCACGACCCCTCCTACGAGCAGTACTTC.

This clonotype was detected many times. V gene TRBV6-1 combines with J gene TRBJ1-2; TRBD1 is a possible D gene (6 bases). V dropped 8 bases and J dropped 7 bases, with 17 bases sitting between them. This CDR3 spans 13 amino acids. CDR1 and CDR2 from the germline V gene are MNHNS and SASEGT. CDR3 sequence: CASYPRGGRGYTF. CDR3 bases: TGTGCCAGCTACCCACGAGGGGGTCGTGGCTACACCTTC.

The sample holds many counts of this clonotype. The rearrangement joins TRBV3-1 to TRBJ1-6, with D possibly matching TRBD1 (6 bases). V gave up 4 bases and J gave up 5 bases, with 9 bases separating them. The CDR3 is made up of 14 amino acids. The germline V gene encodes CDR1 LGHDT and CDR2 YNNKEL (reference sequence). The CDR3 DNA is TGTGCCAGCAGCCTTTGGACAGATAATTCACCCCTCCACTTT. Amino acid sequence: CASSLWTDNSPLHF.

The sample holds many counts of this clonotype. The rearrangement joins TRBV27 to TRBJ2-7; D is possibly TRBD1 (5 bases). Germline V CDR1 and CDR2: MNHEY, SMNVEV (reference sequence). The CDR3 consists of 13 residues. Trimming removed 2 bases at V and 5 bases at J, with 10 bases between. The CDR3, as DNA: TGTGCCAGCAGTTTACAGGGCCACCACGAGCAGTACTTC. This gives the protein CASSLQGHHEQYF.

This clonotype was observed a handful of times. This rearrangement joins TRBV4-1 to TRBJ2-1; tentatively, D is TRBD2 (5 bases). The CDR3 is 17 amino acids. Trimming shortened V by 4 bases and J by 6 bases, and 22 bases separated the two germline ends. The V gene's germline CDR1 is MGHRA and CDR2 YSYEKL. The CDR3 sequence: CASSRPYPEAWGNEQFF. The CDR3 coding sequence is TGCGCCAGCAGCCGACCTTATCCGGAGGCCTGGGGCAATGAGCAGTTCTTC.

This clonotype was seen a handful of times. The genes are TRBV5-6 and TRBJ1-5; D is unclear. Germline values: CDR1 SGHDT, CDR2 YYEEEE. The V end was cut by 2 bases, the J end by 4 bases, with 13 bases between. The CDR3 is 15 residues long. This CDR3 is CASSFGDGGNQPQHF. CDR3 bases: TGTGCCAGCAGCTTCGGGGATGGAGGAAATCAGCCCCAGCATTTT. Full variable domain (rest looked up from reference TRBV5-6 and TRBJ1-5): DAGVTQSPTHLIKTRGQQVTLRCSPKSGHDTVSWYQQALGQGPQFIFQYYEEEERQRGNFPDRFSGHQFPNYSSELNVNALLLGDSALYLCASSFGDGGNQPQHFGDGTRLSIL.

This clonotype occurred many times. The chain is built from TRBV20-1 and TRBJ2-1; D perhaps matches TRBD2 (5 bases). The CDR3 contains 16 residues. V was pared by 0 bases and J by 6 bases, with 18 bases between. Germline CDR1 is DFQATT and CDR2 is SNEGSKA (reference sequence). CDR3 sequence (DNA): TGCAGTGCTAGAGATCCGATGACTCCCCGGGGCAATGAGCAGTTCTTC. Its protein is CSARDPMTPRGNEQFF.

This clonotype was picked up many times. The chain combines TRBV20-1 with TRBJ1-5, with TRBD1 matching over 7 bases. In germline, CDR1 is DFQATT, CDR2 SNEGSKA (reference sequence). CDR3 length equals 15 residues. Trimming took 5 bases from V and 3 from J; bases not matched to a gene: 10. Written as DNA, the CDR3 is TGCAGTGCTCGGCGATCCGGGACAGTCAATCAGCCCCAGCATTTT. It translates to CSARRSGTVNQPQHF.

The table lists this clonotype with many counts. The V gene is TRBV28, the J gene TRBJ1-2; tentative D call: TRBD1 (5 bases). This CDR3 has 14 amino acids. The germline V gene encodes CDR1 MDHEN and CDR2 SYDVKM. V was cut by 7 bases and J by 4 bases, with 16 bases left in between. The CDR3 coding sequence is TGTGCCAGCAACCTTTCTGGCAGGGCCTATGGCTACACCTTC. This sequence encodes CASNLSGRAYGYTF.

This clonotype came up a few times. The chain joins TRBV9 to TRBJ1-3; no firm D call. Germline CDR1 reads SGDLS; CDR2 reads YYNGEE. This CDR3 has 14 amino acids. V was cut by 3 bases and J by 0 bases, with 7 bases left in between. For the CDR3, the DNA is TGTGCCAGCAGCGCTGAACGCTCTGGAAACACCATATATTTT. Translating gives CASSAERSGNTIYF.

This clonotype was detected a few times. The chain combines TRBV27 with TRBJ1-5; 10 bases map to TRBD1. The CDR3 has 12 amino acids. The trim removed 10 bases at V and 6 bases at J, leaving 3 bases unmatched. The germline V gene encodes CDR1 MNHEY and CDR2 SMNVEV (reference sequence). CDR3: CAIGQGGQPQHF. In nucleotides, the CDR3 is TGTGCCATCGGACAGGGGGGTCAGCCCCAGCATTTT.

This chain uses TRBV28 with TRBJ2-4; 8 nucleotides match TRBD1. Trimming cost V 6 bases and J 0 bases; bases outside gene matches: 10. The germline V gene encodes CDR1 MDHEN and CDR2 SYDVKM. This CDR3 has 17 amino acids. The CDR3 coding sequence is TGTGCCAGCAGAACCGGGACAGGCGAACTAGCCAAAAACATTCAGTACTTC. Translating gives CASRTGTGELAKNIQYF.

V usage is TRBV13 and J usage is TRBJ2-1; 10 bases map to TRBD2. CDR3 length equals 16 residues. In germline, CDR1 is PRHDT, CDR2 FYEKMQ (reference sequence). V trimming: 6 bases; J trimming: 0 bases; junction bases outside the gene matches: 5. The DNA of the CDR3 is TGTGCCAGCAGTTTTAGCGGGAGGAGCTCCTACAATGAGCAGTTCTTC. Translation gives CASSFSGRSSYNEQFF.

This clonotype came up many times. The chain links TRBV28 to TRBJ2-7; the match to TRBD1 covers 9 bases. This CDR3 region has 15 residues. The trim removed 6 bases at V and 0 bases at J, leaving 6 bases unmatched. From germline, CDR1 is MDHEN and CDR2 SYDVKM. CDR3 in DNA: TGTGCCAGCAGACCCCCGACAGGGGGCTCCTACGAGCAGTACTTC. It specifies CASRPPTGGSYEQYF.